Listed here is a single T cell receptor (beta chain). Its antigen remains unidentified. No much larger clone exists at a distance of one base, and base qualities are not known. To prepare the library, 5' RACE was applied. Reads for this sample came from an Illumina HiSeq 2500. The second PCR ran for about 7 to 11 cycles and used a J-beta primer mix along with a sample-barcoded 5' primer. A template-switch 5' adaptor carrying 12 random nucleotides introduced a unique molecular identifier onto each TCR beta cDNA molecule. Each sample yielded at least 3 million CDR3-containing paired-end reads. The Mint cDNA synthesis kit, primed by a TRBC-specific oligonucleotide, was used to synthesize first-strand cDNA from all RNA. After uracil-DNA glycosylase treatment, a first 18-cycle PCR used universal primers M1SS and BC2_uni_R on all cDNA. The paper's processing steps were these. For normalization, 1 million high-quality reads, each with a distinct molecular identifier, were randomly selected from each sample. Reads with shared molecular identifiers were discarded instead of being binned into consensus sequences. MiTCR, run with a Q25 quality threshold and the strictest error-elimination algorithm, handled CDR3 identification, clonotype clustering and error correction. A nonparametric unseen species model using Euler transformation provided a lower-bound estimate of total TCR beta diversity. TCRdb took the public reads, trimmed them with fastp at Q25, ran MiXCR for clone calling and kept in-frame beta chains. CDR3 protein sequences are deduplicated, and each keeps its most common genes and DNA. TCRdb assigned the V and J calls; the authors' analysis was not used. The sample contains about 1.4 million distinct CDR3 sequences, 55% to 75% of them found a single time. Of the sample, 6.5% to 8% is held by the ten largest clones.

The germline V gene sets CDR1 to MGHRA and CDR2 to YSYEKL. Between the V and J ends, shortened by 1 base and 6 bases respectively, the junction contains 12 bases. The CDR3 spans 14 residues, from the cysteine through the phenylalanine. Only the CDR3 DNA is retained, 42 bases long and in frame from the first base. The donors were some 36 Caucasian individuals from Russia, aged roughly 6 to 90 years, who were systemically healthy. Each donor gave about 11 milliliters of peripheral blood, drawn into EDTA-treated Vacutainer tubes. Ficoll-Paque density-gradient centrifugation was used to isolate PBMCs, with at least 6.5 million per sample. Total RNA was extracted from PBMCs with Trizol reagent, with at least 5 micrograms obtained per sample. Naive CD45RAhigh/CD27high T cell percentages were measured by flow cytometry on a PBMC aliquot from every donor. The sample belongs to a study of blood T cells in healthy people across ages (dated by TCRdb to 2013 to 2016). Broadly, across the study: In model experiments, template switching captured roughly one uniquely barcoded TCR beta cDNA molecule for every two T cells. To avoid experimental bias, donors of different ages were distributed randomly across sequencing lanes. Using deep sequencing normalized with unique cDNA molecular identifiers, the study measured how TCR beta repertoire diversity changes with age. The study analyzed two additional independent replicas of 1 million unique cDNA reads from the same blood draw for two donors, one aged 18 to 29 and one aged 80 or older. The donors were divided into four age groups: young (average around 16 years), middle-aged (almost 40), aged (under 70) and long-lived (around 87). The full study reports these points: Because profiling used bulk unsorted PBMCs, naive and antigen-experienced compartments could not be compared conclusively. The percentage of naive T cells measured by flow cytometry correlated strongly with observed TCR beta diversity. The CMV infection status of donors was not known, potentially confounding age-related changes in expanded clonotypes. Compared with the aged group, more naive CD4+ T cells, fewer expanded clones and increased TCR diversity were shown by the long-lived group, suggesting age selection. Total diversity estimates from one million sequenced T cells were considered lower bounds and underestimates. Observed TCR beta diversity per million T cells fell roughly linearly with age, and a significant reduction was already apparent by age about 38.

The origin of this receptor is a man between 18 and 35 years old in good health. The V gene is TRBV4-1 and the J gene is TRBJ1-2; the D segment cannot be called with confidence. The source material was blood. This receptor carries the CDR3 CASSQVTRPHGYTF. The bases read TGCGCCAGCAGCCAAGTGACTCGACCCCATGGCTACACCTTC.